These 25 T cell receptor beta chains were all obtained from the same sample, sequenced in a study of identical twins. Via MiXCR, TCRdb re-called the 5' RACE reads, giving one row per CDR3 protein. The table records 250,000 to 300,000 distinct CDR3 sequences, about 8.5% of them present only once. The same data also went into a second study, on yellow fever vaccine responses in identical twins.

Input material: CD8+ T cells sorted from blood. The receptors were gathered from a woman aged 18-35 years in good health.

V usage is TRBV11-2 and J usage is TRBJ1-1; D perhaps matches TRBD1 (5 bases). This CDR3 is 14 amino acids long. The germline V gene has CDR1 SGHAT and CDR2 FQNNGV. V lost 1 base, J lost 4 bases, and 10 bases lay in between. CDR3 residues: CASSLGQGLTEAFF. Here the CDR3 DNA reads TGTGCCAGCAGCTTAGGGCAGGGACTCACTGAAGCTTTCTTT.

This clonotype was observed a handful of times. The J gene is TRBJ2-5, the V gene TRBV12-3 or TRBV12-4; tentative D call: TRBD1 (6 bases). The CDR3 is made up of 14 amino acids. Trimming cost V 5 bases and J 5 bases, with 15 bases left between them. The CDR3 protein is CASSQGSVRETQYF. The CDR3, as DNA: TGTGCCAGCAGTCAGGGGTCGGTCCGTGAGACCCAGTACTTC.

This clonotype was detected only a few times. This chain uses TRBV5-1 with TRBJ2-3; tentatively, D is TRBD1 or TRBD2 (5 bases each). CDR3 size: 14 residues. Germline V gene data show CDR1 as SGHRS and CDR2 as YFSETQ. The germline V and J ends were trimmed by 0 bases and 4 bases, with 9 bases remaining between them. The CDR3 DNA follows: TGCGCCAGCAGCTTGGCCCAGGGAGCAGATACGCAGTATTTT. Translation: CASSLAQGADTQYF.

The chain is built from TRBV10-1 and TRBJ2-3; D is ambiguous. The CDR3 is 13 residues long. Looked up from germline, CDR1 is WNHNN and CDR2 is SYGVQD (reference sequence). The V end was cut by 4 bases, the J end by 5 bases, with 10 bases between. CDR3 residues: CASSGVHGDTQYF. The CDR3, as DNA: TGCGCCAGCAGTGGGGTTCATGGAGATACGCAGTATTTT.

This clonotype was recorded many times. V and J are TRBV25-1 and TRBJ2-5; 7 positions agree with TRBD2. V dropped 3 bases and J dropped 5; count of bases not matched to a gene: 3. The V gene's germline CDR1 is MGHDK and CDR2 SYGVNS. The CDR3 has 13 residues. In DNA, the CDR3 is TGTGCCAGCAGTGAGAGGGGAGGGGAGACCCAGTACTTC. Its translation is CASSERGGETQYF.

There are many counts of this clonotype. The chain links TRBV5-6 to TRBJ2-5; 10 bases are shared with TRBD2. This CDR3 comprises 15 residues. With 3 bases clipped from V and 2 bases from J, the junction kept 4 bases outside the gene matches. Germline loops: CDR1 SGHDT, CDR2 YYEEEE. This CDR3 reads CASSSSSGGQETQYF. In DNA form, the CDR3 reads TGTGCCAGCAGCTCATCTAGCGGGGGTCAAGAGACCCAGTACTTC.

The J gene is TRBJ2-2, the V gene TRBV20-1; 9 bases fit TRBD2. This CDR3 comprises 14 residues. The germline V gene has CDR1 DFQATT and CDR2 SNEGSKA (reference sequence). V was clipped by 7 bases and J by 7 bases; unmatched bases: 10. The CDR3, as DNA: TGCAGTGTAGCGGGAGACATAATTGACGGGGAGCTGTTTTTT. Translation: CSVAGDIIDGELFF.

This clonotype came up a few times. This rearrangement joins TRBV9 to TRBJ2-1, with 14 positions matching TRBD2. This CDR3 has 18 residues. In germline, CDR1 is SGDLS, CDR2 YYNGEE. Unmatched junction bases numbered 6, after V lost 4 bases and J lost 0 bases. CDR3 in amino acids: CASSHGLAGGSSYNEQFF. The CDR3 region has the DNA TGTGCCAGCAGCCACGGACTAGCGGGGGGAAGCTCCTACAATGAGCAGTTCTTC. The variable domain in full, with the rest retrieved from reference TRBV9 and TRBJ2-1, is DSGVTQTPKHLITATGQRVTLRCSPRSGDLSVYWYQQSLDQGLQFLIQYYNGEERAKGNILERFSAQQFPDLHSELNLSSLELGDSALYFCASSHGLAGGSSYNEQFFGPGTRLTVL.

This clonotype was seen a handful of times. The V call is TRBV27, the J call TRBJ2-7; no reliable D call. V shed 2 bases and J shed 0 bases, with 11 bases lying between them. The CDR3 spans 15 residues. The germline V gene has CDR1 MNHEY and CDR2 SMNVEV (reference sequence). The CDR3 loop is CASSLGFDSSYEQYF. Written as DNA, the CDR3 is TGTGCCAGCAGTTTAGGGTTCGATAGCTCCTACGAGCAGTACTTC.

This clonotype came up many times. The rearrangement links TRBV7-9 to TRBJ1-2; 7 nucleotides line up with TRBD1. Trimming at V came to 5 bases and at J to 4 bases, leaving 16 bases not matched to a gene. CDR3 length: 17 amino acids. The germline gives CDR1 SEHNR, CDR2 FQNEAQ (reference sequence). The CDR3 DNA reads TGTGCCAGCAGCCCAAATGATAGGACAGGCGGGGCCTATGGCTACACCTTC. Its translation is CASSPNDRTGGAYGYTF.

At least ten counts were recorded for this clonotype. The V call is TRBV29-1, the J call TRBJ1-1, with no clear D. The CDR3 has 13 residues. Germline-derived CDR1 and CDR2 are SQVTM and ANQGSEA. Trimming removed 7 bases at V and 0 bases at J, with 12 bases between. Here the CDR3 reads CSADPALNTEAFF. The DNA for the CDR3 is TGCAGCGCCGACCCTGCACTGAACACTGAAGCTTTCTTT.

A few counts support this clonotype. V is TRBV7-8 and J is TRBJ1-1, with D unclear. This CDR3 region has 11 residues. Germline V lookup: CDR1 SGHVS, CDR2 FQNEAQ. Deletions cut 4 bases from V and 10 bases from J, with 10 bases between. CDR3 amino acids: CASSSQIGAFF. For the CDR3, the DNA is TGTGCCAGCAGCTCACAAATAGGAGCTTTCTTT.

This clonotype was seen many times. The rearrangement links TRBV7-3 to TRBJ2-2; D remains unclear. Trimming removed 0 bases at V and 6 bases at J, with 5 bases between. Germline CDR1 and CDR2: SGHTA and FQGTGA. The CDR3 is 13 residues long. The CDR3 spells CASSLTGSGELFF. The CDR3 coding sequence is TGTGCCAGCAGCTTAACAGGGTCCGGGGAGCTGTTTTTT.

There are a few counts of this clonotype. The V call is TRBV28, the J call TRBJ2-5; 10 positions match TRBD1. Germline CDR1 is MDHEN and CDR2 is SYDVKM. CDR3 size: 16 residues. With V trimmed by 3 bases and J by 1 base, 5 bases remained unmatched. In DNA, the CDR3 is TGTGCCAGCAGTTTGGGGGACAGGGGCCCCCAAGAGACCCAGTACTTC. It specifies CASSLGDRGPQETQYF. Supplemented by reference TRBV28 and TRBJ2-5, the full variable domain reads DVKVTQSSRYLVKRTGEKVFLECVQDMDHENMFWYRQDPGLGLRLIYFSYDVKMKEKGDIPEGYSVSREKKERFSLILESASTNQTSMYLCASSLGDRGPQETQYFGPGTRLLVL.

This clonotype has a handful of counts. The genes are TRBV7-6 and TRBJ2-1, with 9 positions matching TRBD2. V was pared by 5 bases and J by 3 bases, with 5 bases of the junction left unmatched. CDR1 is SGHVS and CDR2 is FNYEAQ in the germline V gene. The CDR3 loop spans 15 amino acids. CDR3 DNA sequence: TGTGCCAGCAGCCGCACTAGCGGGCACTACAATGAGCAGTTCTTC. This sequence encodes CASSRTSGHYNEQFF. Full variable domain (missing parts from reference TRBV7-6 and TRBJ2-1): GAGVSQSPRYKVTKRGQDVALRCDPISGHVSLYWYRQALGQGPEFLTYFNYEAQQDKSGLPNDRFSAERPEGSISTLTIQRTEQRDSAMYRCASSRTSGHYNEQFFGPGTRLTVL.

The CDR3 coding sequence is TGCAGTGCTAGAGATTTCACGGGAATGACTAGCGGGAGTGGGGAGCTGTTTTTT. This gives the protein CSARDFTGMTSGSGELFF. This chain joins TRBV20-1 and TRBJ2-2, with 12 bases lining up with TRBD2. With 0 bases clipped from V and 8 bases from J, the junction kept 13 bases outside the gene matches. Germline values: CDR1 DFQATT, CDR2 SNEGSKA (reference sequence). This CDR3 comprises 18 residues.

The table lists this clonotype with a few counts. The junction shows a germline mismatch at one end, possibly a read error. The rearrangement links TRBV7-7 to TRBJ1-1; D ambiguous. CDR1 SSHAT and CDR2 FNYEAQ come from the germline V gene (reference sequence). The CDR3 has 13 residues. The CDR3 nucleotides are TGTGCTAGCAGCTTCAGCCAGAACACTGAAGCTTTCTTT. It codes for CASSFSQNTEAFF. The full variable domain, completed using reference TRBV7-7 and TRBJ1-1, is GAGVSQSPRYKVTKRGQDVTLRCDPISSHATLYWYQQALGQGPEFLTYFNYEAQPDKSGLPSDRFSAERPEGSISTLTIQRTEQRDSAMYRCASSFSQNTEAFFGQGTRLTVV.

This clonotype came up many times. The chain uses TRBV12-3 or TRBV12-4 and TRBJ2-1; D gene unclear. V was cut by 4 bases and J by 3 bases, with 4 bases left in between. CDR3 length: 12 amino acids. CDR3 protein: CASSSGYNEQFF. CDR3 DNA sequence: TGTGCCAGCAGTTCAGGCTACAATGAGCAGTTCTTC.

The genes are TRBV11-2 and TRBJ2-6, with D perhaps matching TRBD2 (5 bases). CDR3 length: 19 amino acids. The germline gives CDR1 SGHAT, CDR2 FQNNGV. Between the trimmed V and J ends, which lost 1 base and 0 bases, there was a span of 16 bases. CDR3 DNA sequence: TGTGCCAGCAGCTTAGTCGGAGGCAGCGAACCCTCTGGGGCCAACGTCCTGACTTTC. Amino acids: CASSLVGGSEPSGANVLTF.

This sequence joins TRBV9 and TRBJ2-3, with 11 bases that match TRBD2. The germline CDR1 and CDR2 sequences are SGDLS and YYNGEE. This CDR3 has 17 residues. The V and J ends lost 5 bases and 3 bases, in that order; junction bases with no gene match: 11. The CDR3 reads CASSEILAGAGTDTQYF. The CDR3 DNA reads TGTGCCAGCAGTGAAATACTAGCGGGAGCTGGGACAGATACGCAGTATTTT.

This clonotype appeared a few times. The chain employs TRBV6-5 and TRBJ2-3, with TRBD1 matching over 11 bases. J gave up 2 bases and V 4 bases, and 8 bases lay outside the gene matches. The CDR3 extends over 17 amino acids. The germline V gene encodes CDR1 MNHEY and CDR2 SVGAGI. The CDR3 reads CASSWTGGGKNTDTQYF. The CDR3 region has the DNA TGTGCCAGCAGTTGGACAGGGGGCGGGAAAAACACAGATACGCAGTATTTT.

This clonotype has only a few counts. DNA for the CDR3: TGTGCCAACCGGGACAACGAGAACACTGAAGCTTTCTTT. Protein product: CANRDNENTEAFF. J is TRBJ1-1 and V is TRBV6-1; TRBD1 is a possible D gene (6 bases). In germline, CDR1 is MNHNS, CDR2 SASEGT. The CDR3 has 13 amino acids. V lost 10 bases, J lost 1 base, and 13 bases lay in between.

This clonotype turned up a few times. This chain joins TRBV5-6 and TRBJ2-7, with D unclear. This CDR3 is 16 amino acids long. V lost 3 bases, J lost 0 bases, and 16 bases lay in between. Germline CDR1 is SGHDT and CDR2 is YYEEEE. The CDR3 loop reads CASSSEVGPHSYEQYF. In DNA, the CDR3 is TGTGCCAGCAGCTCCGAAGTTGGGCCCCACTCCTACGAGCAGTACTTC.

This clonotype was counted at least ten times. This chain connects TRBV29-1 to TRBJ2-1, with TRBD1 matching 9 bases. CDR3 size: 13 residues. Germline V lookup: CDR1 SQVTM, CDR2 ANQGSEA. V trimming: 7 bases; J trimming: 4 bases; junction bases outside the gene matches: 5. This chain's CDR3 is CSDSGTGYNEQFF. DNA of the CDR3: TGCAGCGATTCCGGGACAGGGTACAATGAGCAGTTCTTC.

This clonotype occurred a few times. The chain combines TRBV4-3 with TRBJ2-1; TRBD2 agrees at 10 bases. Germline V lookup: CDR1 LGHNA, CDR2 YSLEER. The CDR3 contains 17 residues. V trimming: 0 bases; J trimming: 2 bases; junction bases outside the gene matches: 4. This chain's CDR3 is CASSQDRTSGAYNEQFF. The CDR3 DNA reads TGCGCCAGCAGCCAAGATAGGACTAGCGGAGCCTACAATGAGCAGTTCTTC.